What follows are 2 T cell receptor beta chains derived from one specimen sequenced in a study of shared clonotypes between healthy human individuals. CD45RO-negative CD8 cells positively selected for CCR7 made up the naive population, which excluded terminally differentiated effector memory CD45RA+ cells. Assay used: immunoSEQ multiplex PCR; TCRdb lists only in-frame clones, some missing. The sample lists under 600,000 clones, roughly 98% occurring once. Sample: naive CD8+ T cells sorted from blood. These receptors all stem from a man aged 25-40 years in good health.

The chain uses TRBV30 and TRBJ1-2, with TRBD1 identical over 9 bases. The J segment lost 6 bases and the V segment lost 6 bases, leaving 5 bases of the junction unmatched. CDR3 length equals 12 residues. CDR1 is GTSNPN, CDR2 SVGIG, per germline (reference sequence). The CDR3 is CACSQGADGYTF. The CDR3 nucleotides read TGTGCCTGTTCACAGGGGGCGGATGGCTACACCTTC. The variable domain in full, completed from reference TRBV30 and TRBJ1-2, reads SQTIHQWPATLVQPVGSPLSLECTVEGTSNPNLYWYRQAAGRGLQLLFYSVGIGQISSEVPQNLSASRPQDRQFILSSKKLLLSDSGFYLCACSQGADGYTFGSGTRLTVV.

The chain couples TRBV7-6 to TRBJ2-2, with a possible D match to TRBD2 (6 bases). The V end lost 7 bases, the J end lost 2 bases, and 14 bases lay between the germline ends. The CDR3 length is 15 residues. The germline V gene has CDR1 SGHVS and CDR2 FNYEAQ. The CDR3 region has the DNA TGTGCCAGCAACGGGGGAGACCCTAACACCGGGGAGCTGTTTTTT. Protein: CASNGGDPNTGELFF.